These 16 T cell receptor beta chains were all obtained from the same sample, sequenced in a study of blood T cell repertoires in COVID-19. Sequencing was performed with immunoSEQ multiplex PCR; in TCRdb, only in-frame clones are kept and a portion is missing. The sample lists more than 85,000 clones, less than 90% occurring once. The sequenced sample consisted of peripheral blood. These receptors originate from a woman in her fifties or sixties with acute or convalescent COVID-19.

The chain couples TRBV5-1 to TRBJ1-1; 7 nucleotides line up with TRBD1. Germline CDR1 SGHRS, CDR2 YFSETQ. V lost 5 bases and J lost 1; bases outside the gene matches: 2. The CDR3 has 13 residues. Here the CDR3 DNA reads TGCGCCAGCAGTGCAGGGGGGAACACTGAAGCTTTCTTT. It translates to CASSAGGNTEAFF. The complete variable domain, with remaining parts taken from reference TRBV5-1 and TRBJ1-1, reads KAGVTQTPRYLIKTRGQQVTLSCSPISGHRSVSWYQQTPGQGLQFLFEYFSETQRNKGNFPGRFSGRQFSNSRSEMNVSTLELGDSALYLCASSAGGNTEAFFGQGTRLTVV.

The chain uses TRBV3-1 (or the pseudogene TRBV3-2) and TRBJ2-5; D unclear. Deletions cut 2 bases from V and 4 bases from J, with 5 bases between. CDR1 LGHDT and CDR2 YNNKEL come from the germline V gene (reference sequence). The CDR3 consists of 12 residues. DNA for the CDR3: TGTGCCAGCAGCCAAAGAGCAGAGACCCAGTACTTC. Translating it yields CASSQRAETQYF.

This chain joins TRBV5-1 and TRBJ2-1; 9 nucleotides line up with TRBD2. The germline V gene has CDR1 SGHRS and CDR2 YFSETQ. V shed 1 base, J shed 4 bases, and the junction held 9 bases outside the gene matches. This CDR3 comprises 17 residues. CDR3 in amino acids: CASSLWVQRGAYNEQFF. CDR3 DNA sequence: TGCGCCAGCAGCTTGTGGGTGCAGCGGGGGGCGTACAATGAGCAGTTCTTC.

The CDR3: CATSGVRGGNEQFF. The CDR3 DNA follows: TGTGCCACCAGTGGAGTCAGGGGAGGGAATGAGCAGTTCTTC. The J gene is TRBJ2-1, the V gene TRBV24-1; weak D call: TRBD2 (7 bases). This CDR3 is built from 14 residues. Trimming cost V 5 bases and J 7 bases, with 14 bases left between them. Germline V gene sequence: CDR1 KGHDR, CDR2 SFDVKD.

This clone was seen once. This chain connects TRBV6-6 to TRBJ2-1; 11 positions agree with TRBD1. The V and J ends lost 6 bases and 8 bases, in that order; junction bases with no gene match: 6. Germline V gene lookup returns CDR1 MNHNY and CDR2 SVGAGI (reference sequence). There are 14 residues in the CDR3. This CDR3 is CASSKGQGADEQFF. Here the CDR3 DNA reads TGTGCCAGCAGCAAAGGACAGGGGGCGGATGAGCAGTTCTTC.

The V and J genes are TRBV9 and TRBJ2-1; 7 bases align to TRBD2. Per germline, CDR1 SGDLS and CDR2 YYNGEE. This CDR3 has 16 residues. The J segment lost 7 bases and the V segment lost 0 bases, leaving 10 bases of the junction unmatched. In DNA, the CDR3 is TGTGCCAGCAGCGTAGATCTGGCGGGGGTGAGGAATGAGCAGTTCTTC. The encoded protein is CASSVDLAGVRNEQFF.

J is TRBJ2-1 and V is TRBV7-2; D is possibly TRBD2 (6 bases). This CDR3 region has 14 residues. The V end lost 5 bases, the J end lost 4 bases, and 12 bases lay between the germline ends. From germline, CDR1 is SGHTA and CDR2 FQGNSA. The CDR3 DNA follows: TGTGCCAGCAGCCCGGGACTGGAGTACAATGAGCAGTTCTTC. Translation gives CASSPGLEYNEQFF.

About this clone: A read error may produce the germline difference seen at one junction end. The CDR3: CAVSREGLPQHF. CDR3 DNA: TGTGCCGTCAGCAGGGAAGGCTTGCCCCAGCATTTT. The chain carries TRBV10-3 and TRBJ1-5; the D gene is possibly TRBD1 (5 bases). The germline V gene encodes CDR1 ENHRY and CDR2 SYGVKD. The CDR3 has 12 amino acids.

V and J are TRBV14 and TRBJ1-3; D might be TRBD1 (6 bases). CDR1 is SGHDN, CDR2 FVKESK, per germline. The CDR3 length is 15 residues. V was clipped by 2 bases and J by 2 bases, with 10 bases between them. DNA of the CDR3: TGTGCCAGCAGCCAAATAACAGGGACTGGAAACACCATATATTTT. Amino acid sequence: CASSQITGTGNTIYF. Based on the CDR3 plus reference TRBV14 and TRBJ1-3, the full variable domain is EAGVTQFPSHSVIEKGQTVTLRCDPISGHDNLYWYRRVMGKEIKFLLHFVKESKQDESGMPNNRFLAERTGGTYSTLKVQPAELEDSGVYFCASSQITGTGNTIYFGEGSWLTVV.

The rearrangement links TRBV11-3 to TRBJ2-1; perhaps TRBD2 as D (6 bases). Germline assignment: CDR1 SGHNT and CDR2 YENEEA. The ends were cut back, 5 bases at V and 8 bases at J, with 19 bases in the middle. This CDR3 comprises 15 residues. CDR3 coding DNA: TGTGCCAGCAGCCGTACGGCCGGGAGCCGTCATGAGCAGTTCTTC. Its translation: CASSRTAGSRHEQFF.

J is TRBJ1-5 and V is TRBV7-2; 8 nucleotides line up with TRBD1. There are 14 residues in the CDR3. V was clipped by 4 bases and J by 4 bases; unmatched bases: 3. Germline V gene lookup returns CDR1 SGHTA and CDR2 FQGNSA. The DNA for the CDR3 is TGTGCCAGCAGCTCCCGGACAGGGAATCAGCCCCAGCATTTT. Its protein product is CASSSRTGNQPQHF.

This rearrangement joins TRBV5-1 to TRBJ2-7; D unresolved. There are 14 residues in the CDR3. Between the trimmed V and J ends, which lost 2 bases and 4 bases, there was a span of 13 bases. The germline CDR1 and CDR2 sequences are SGHRS and YFSETQ. The CDR3 spells CASSFGDLKYEQYF. In nucleotides, the CDR3 is TGCGCCAGCAGCTTCGGAGACCTCAAGTACGAGCAGTACTTC.

In its sample, this clone was seen a few times. The CDR3, as DNA: TGTGCCAGCAGGGAACACGGGACAGCCAATGGCTACACCTTC. This codes for CASREHGTANGYTF. This rearrangement joins TRBV3-1 (or the pseudogene TRBV3-2) to TRBJ1-2, with 7 bases that match TRBD1. CDR3 size: 14 residues. V trimming: 6 bases; J trimming: 6 bases; junction bases outside the gene matches: 10. Germline V gene sequence: CDR1 LGHDT, CDR2 YNNKEL (reference sequence).

On this clone itself: The same CDR3 can be traced to other DNA sequences in this sample. The chain combines TRBV28 with TRBJ2-3; 7 bases match TRBD1. Germline CDR1 and CDR2: MDHEN and SYDVKM. V dropped 4 bases and J dropped 2; count of bases not matched to a gene: 15. The CDR3 extends over 18 amino acids. The CDR3 spells CASSSLLNQGEHTDTQYF. The CDR3 nucleotides read TGTGCCAGCAGTTCCCTCCTGAACCAGGGGGAACACACAGATACGCAGTATTTT.

The genes are TRBV5-1 and TRBJ2-7; the D gene is possibly TRBD1 (7 bases). The length of the CDR3 is 14 residues. Trimming cost V 4 bases and J 4 bases, with 15 bases left between them. Germline V gene sequence: CDR1 SGHRS, CDR2 YFSETQ. Here the CDR3 DNA reads TGCGCCAGCAGCCTCGACAGGGCGGGATACGAGCAGTACTTC. It specifies CASSLDRAGYEQYF. The full variable domain, with the rest looked up from reference TRBV5-1 and TRBJ2-7, is KAGVTQTPRYLIKTRGQQVTLSCSPISGHRSVSWYQQTPGQGLQFLFEYFSETQRNKGNFPGRFSGRQFSNSRSEMNVSTLELGDSALYLCASSLDRAGYEQYFGPGTRLTVT.

The sample holds one count of this clone. J is TRBJ2-1 and V is TRBV5-6; 8 positions agree with TRBD2. This CDR3 is 12 amino acids long. V was clipped by 1 base and J by 15 bases; unmatched bases: 6. From germline, CDR1 is SGHDT and CDR2 YYEEEE. CDR3 region: CASSLTGGALFF. CDR3 sequence (DNA): TGTGCCAGCAGCTTGACCGGGGGGGCTCTGTTCTTC.